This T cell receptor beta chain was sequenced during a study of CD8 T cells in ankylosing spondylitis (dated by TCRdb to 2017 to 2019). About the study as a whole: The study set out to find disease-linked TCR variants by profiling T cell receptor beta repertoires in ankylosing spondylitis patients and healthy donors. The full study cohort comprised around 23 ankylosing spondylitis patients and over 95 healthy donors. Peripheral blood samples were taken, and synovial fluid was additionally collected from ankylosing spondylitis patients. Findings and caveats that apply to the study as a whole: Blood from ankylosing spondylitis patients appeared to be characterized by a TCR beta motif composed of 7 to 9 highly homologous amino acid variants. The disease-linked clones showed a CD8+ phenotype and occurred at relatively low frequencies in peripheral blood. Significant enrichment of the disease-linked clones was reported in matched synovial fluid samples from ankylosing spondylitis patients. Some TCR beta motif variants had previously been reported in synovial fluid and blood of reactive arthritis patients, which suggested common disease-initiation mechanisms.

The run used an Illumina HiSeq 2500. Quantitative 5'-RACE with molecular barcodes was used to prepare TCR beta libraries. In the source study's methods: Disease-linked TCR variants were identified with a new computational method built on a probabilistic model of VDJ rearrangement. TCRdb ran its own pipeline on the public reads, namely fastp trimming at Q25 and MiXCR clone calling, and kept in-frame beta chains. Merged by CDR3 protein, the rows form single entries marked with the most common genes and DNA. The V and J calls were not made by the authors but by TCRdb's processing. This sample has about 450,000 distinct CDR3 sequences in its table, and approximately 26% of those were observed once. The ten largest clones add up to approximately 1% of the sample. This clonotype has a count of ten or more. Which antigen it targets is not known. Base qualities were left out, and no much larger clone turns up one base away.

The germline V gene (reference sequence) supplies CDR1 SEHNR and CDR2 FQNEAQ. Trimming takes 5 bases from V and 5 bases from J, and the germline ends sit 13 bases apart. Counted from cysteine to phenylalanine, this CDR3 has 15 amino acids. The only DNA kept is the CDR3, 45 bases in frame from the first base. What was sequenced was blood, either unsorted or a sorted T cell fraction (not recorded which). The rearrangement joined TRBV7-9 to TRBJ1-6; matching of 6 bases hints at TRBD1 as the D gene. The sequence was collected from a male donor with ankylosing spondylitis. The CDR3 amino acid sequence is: CASSPGQRNNSPLHF. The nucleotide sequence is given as TGTGCCAGCAGCCCAGGACAGAGAAATAATTCACCCCTCCACTTT.